A single T cell receptor (beta chain) is shown here with its context. Time point given: blood at routine non-recurrence follow-up after resection. TCRdb recomputed calls from the 5' RACE reads with MiXCR, one row per CDR3 protein. The sample shows under 150,000 distinct CDR3 sequences, 10% to 11% of them seen only once. This record belongs to a study of spatial heterogeneity in lung cancer. The CDR3 runs 15 residues. Germline V gene lookup returns CDR1 LGHDT and CDR2 YNNKEL (reference sequence). Trimming took 4 bases from V and 7 from J, leaving 17 bases between them. This chain joins TRBV3-1 and TRBJ2-1; TRBD2 might be the D (5 bases). This clonotype was obtained from a female donor with early-stage non-small cell lung cancer. This sample comprised PBMCs, obtained at follow-up. The CDR3 region is CASSLTRGLRNEQFF. The CDR3 nucleotides read TGTGCCAGCAGCCTCACCCGAGGACTTCGAAATGAGCAGTTCTTC.